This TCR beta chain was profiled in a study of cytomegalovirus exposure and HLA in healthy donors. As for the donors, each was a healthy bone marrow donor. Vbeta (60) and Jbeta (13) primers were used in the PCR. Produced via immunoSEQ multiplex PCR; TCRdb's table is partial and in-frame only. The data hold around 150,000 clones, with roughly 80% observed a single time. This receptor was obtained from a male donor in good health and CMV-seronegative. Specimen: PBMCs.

The CDR3 DNA reads as TGTGCCAGCAGCGGAGGGGACAGGGGGCGCACCGGGGAGCTGTTTTTT. It translates to CASSGGDRGRTGELFF. The V gene is TRBV9, the J gene TRBJ2-2; 12 nucleotides agree with TRBD1. The V and J ends lost 3 bases and 4 bases, in that order; junction bases with no gene match: 4. The CDR3 covers 16 residues. CDR1 and CDR2 from the germline V gene are SGDLS and YYNGEE.